Below, one TCR beta chain is given with its context. The data originate from a study of T cell changes during pregnancy in multiple sclerosis. Germline CDR1 and CDR2: ENHRY and SYGVKD. V was shortened by 10 bases and J by 0 bases, with 10 bases between the two germline ends. The CDR3 length is 13 residues. Only in-frame clones appear in the TCRdb table, and some are missing; sequencing was by immunoSEQ multiplex PCR. The sample yields under 85,000 clones, 90% to 95% seen once. This receptor was identified in a female donor in good health, enrolled as a control in a pregnancy study. The specimen was CD4+ T cells from peripheral blood mononuclear cells, collected in the third trimester of pregnancy. The gene calls are TRBV10-3 and TRBJ2-4; no clear D gene. This CDR3 reads CATANLAKNIQYF. CDR3 bases: TGTGCCACCGCAAACTTAGCCAAAAACATTCAGTACTTC.